This TCR beta chain is drawn from a study of technical replicates of blood from a few donors. There are 15 residues in the CDR3. CDR1 is SGHVS and CDR2 is FNYEAQ in the germline V gene. V lost 4 bases and J lost 0; bases outside the gene matches: 6. The table came from immunoSEQ multiplex PCR; TCRdb's copy has only in-frame clones and leaves some out. The repertoire holds roughly 76,000 clones, with around 94% as singletons. Specimen: T cells isolated from PBMCs. The receptor comes from a human donor in good health. The chain couples TRBV7-6 to TRBJ2-7; 7 positions agree with TRBD1. DNA for the CDR3: TGTGCCAGCAGCTCTGACAGGGAACTCTCCTACGAGCAGTACTTC. It yields the protein CASSSDRELSYEQYF.